Below are 30 T cell receptor beta chains sequenced from a single sample in a study of cytomegalovirus exposure and HLA in healthy donors. The PCR ran on 60 Vbeta and 13 Jbeta primers. The repertoire was sequenced with immunoSEQ multiplex PCR; TCRdb's copy has only in-frame clones and lacks some. The top ten hold 5% to 6% of the sample, which has 240,000 or so clones, around 80% seen once. Sequenced material: PBMCs. These receptors originate from a middle-aged woman in good health and CMV-seropositive.

This clone was recorded once. The J gene is TRBJ1-2, the V gene TRBV5-8; D remains ambiguous. Trimming shortened V by 3 bases and J by 5 bases, and 11 bases separated the two germline ends. This CDR3 has 13 amino acids. Germline V CDR1 and CDR2: SGHTS, YDEGEE. CDR3 DNA: TGTGCCAGCAGCTCATTTTCGGGTTATGGCTACACCTTC. Protein sequence: CASSSFSGYGYTF. Full variable domain (rest looked up from reference TRBV5-8 and TRBJ1-2): EAGVTQSPTHLIKTRGQQATLRCSPISGHTSVYWYQQALGLGLQFLLWYDEGEERNRGNFPPRFSGRQFPNYSSELNVNALELEDSALYLCASSSFSGYGYTFGSGTRLTVV.

This chain uses TRBV19 with TRBJ1-2; 7 positions agree with TRBD1. Unmatched junction bases numbered 6, after V lost 1 base and J lost 1 base. The CDR3 loop spans 16 amino acids. Looked up from germline, CDR1 is LNHDA and CDR2 is SQIVND (reference sequence). The CDR3 DNA reads TGTGCCAGTAGTATAGGAGGGGGGACAGTTAACTATGGCTACACCTTC. Its translation: CASSIGGGTVNYGYTF.

The chain has TRBV19 and TRBJ1-4; possible D gene TRBD1, 6 bases. The germline gives CDR1 LNHDA, CDR2 SQIVND (reference sequence). The CDR3 length is 16 residues. V gave up 3 bases and J gave up 5 bases, with 16 bases separating them. CDR3 loop: CASSIERTVRNEKLFF. CDR3 sequence (DNA): TGTGCCAGTAGTATTGAAAGGACAGTCCGAAATGAAAAACTGTTTTTT.

The chain links TRBV30 to TRBJ2-5; tentative D call: TRBD1 (5 bases). Germline V gives CDR1 GTSNPN, CDR2 SVGIG (reference sequence). V dropped 4 bases and J dropped 1 base, with 10 bases sitting between them. The length of the CDR3 is 13 residues. CDR3 residues: CAWNRQPQETQYF. In DNA, the CDR3 is TGTGCCTGGAATCGACAGCCCCAAGAGACCCAGTACTTC.

V is TRBV15 and J is TRBJ1-4; D is unclear. V was shortened by 9 bases and J by 8 bases, with 13 bases between the two germline ends. The length of the CDR3 is 12 residues. Per germline, CDR1 LNHNV and CDR2 YYDKDF (reference sequence). The CDR3 DNA sequence: TGTGCCACTGTGGGGTCGGGGGAAAAACTGTTTTTT. This sequence encodes CATVGSGEKLFF.

CDR3 in amino acids: CAWSRGDYGYTF. DNA of the CDR3: TGTGCCTGGTCCAGGGGGGACTATGGCTACACCTTC. The chain recombines TRBV30 with TRBJ1-2, with 7 bases fitting TRBD1. The trim removed 5 bases at V and 3 bases at J, leaving 3 bases unmatched. CDR1 GTSNPN and CDR2 SVGIG come from the germline V gene (reference sequence). This CDR3 spans 12 amino acids.

The chain couples TRBV7-2 to TRBJ2-7; TRBD2 agrees at 8 bases. The CDR3 is made up of 14 amino acids. V trimming: 4 bases; J trimming: 5 bases; junction bases outside the gene matches: 7. Looked up from germline, CDR1 is SGHTA and CDR2 is FQGNSA. This CDR3 reads CASSYGGARHEQYF. The DNA of the CDR3 is TGTGCCAGCAGCTACGGGGGGGCGCGCCACGAGCAGTACTTC.

This clone was picked up a small number of times. The genes are TRBV5-6 and TRBJ1-3; unclear D gene. The CDR3 runs 17 residues. With 2 bases removed from V and 0 bases from J, the gap between germline ends came to 15 bases. CDR1 and CDR2 from the germline V gene are SGHDT and YYEEEE. The CDR3 sequence: CASSFIVQAHSGNTIYF. DNA for the CDR3: TGTGCCAGCAGCTTCATTGTGCAGGCCCACTCTGGAAACACCATATATTTT.

The CDR3 sequence: CAWSVHGSGTSGRAEQYTGELFF. DNA for the CDR3: TGTGCCTGGAGTGTACATGGCTCTGGGACTAGCGGGAGGGCCGAGCAGTACACCGGGGAGCTGTTTTTT. The chain links TRBV30 to TRBJ2-2; 16 nucleotides align to TRBD2. CDR1 and CDR2 from the germline V gene are GTSNPN and SVGIG (reference sequence). The CDR3 has 23 residues. After removal of 0 bases from V and 3 bases from J, the junction contained 19 bases not matched to a gene.

The chain carries TRBV21-1 and TRBJ1-1; the table's D call TRBD1 went unverified against the DNA. TRBV21-1 is given as a pseudogene. The CDR3 consists of 15 residues. Here the CDR3 reads CASSDRRGLSTEAFF. For the CDR3, the DNA is TGTGCCAGCAGCGACCGCAGGGGCTTGAGCACTGAAGCTTTCTTT.

The chain links TRBV5-1 to TRBJ2-1; 8 bases map to TRBD1. Germline V CDR1 and CDR2: SGHRS, YFSETQ. This CDR3 is built from 17 residues. V lost 0 bases and J lost 7; bases outside the gene matches: 12. The CDR3, as DNA: TGCGCCAGCAGCTTGGCCCCCTTGACAGGGGTTTGGAATGAGCAGTTCTTC. This translates into CASSLAPLTGVWNEQFF.

The chain uses TRBV27 and TRBJ2-5; 8 bases agree with TRBD2. The trim removed 4 bases at V and 4 bases at J, leaving 5 bases unmatched. The V gene's germline CDR1 is MNHEY and CDR2 SMNVEV (reference sequence). This CDR3 comprises 14 residues. The CDR3 region has the DNA TGTGCCAGCAGTTACACCGGGAGGGGAGAGACCCAGTACTTC. Encoded protein: CASSYTGRGETQYF.

This clone was counted only a few times. The chain carries TRBV5-1 and TRBJ1-1; weak D call: TRBD1 (6 bases). Germline loops: CDR1 SGHRS, CDR2 YFSETQ. V was clipped by 4 bases and J by 2 bases, with 18 bases between them. This CDR3 is 16 amino acids long. The CDR3 is CASSLHWGGGNTEAFF. CDR3 sequence (DNA): TGCGCCAGCAGCCTCCACTGGGGTGGGGGCAACACTGAAGCTTTCTTT.

The sample holds a few counts of this clone. The chain has TRBV27 and TRBJ1-5, with D unresolved. The V gene lost 4 bases and the J gene lost 4 bases, with 11 bases spanning the gap. In germline, CDR1 is MNHEY, CDR2 SMNVEV (reference sequence). This CDR3 is 14 amino acids long. Here the CDR3 reads CASSSLRLNQPQHF. For the CDR3, the DNA is TGTGCCAGCAGTTCCCTCAGGTTGAATCAGCCCCAGCATTTT.

This chain joins TRBV9 and TRBJ2-3, with a tentative D call TRBD2 (6 bases). The CDR3 spans 16 residues. Looked up from germline, CDR1 is SGDLS and CDR2 is YYNGEE. Trimming shortened V by 0 bases and J by 3 bases, and 14 bases separated the two germline ends. The CDR3: CASSVAPGGVTDTQYF. The CDR3 DNA sequence: TGTGCCAGCAGCGTAGCCCCCGGGGGAGTAACAGATACGCAGTATTTT.

The chain has TRBV18 and TRBJ2-2, with 8 bases fitting TRBD1. This CDR3 region has 14 residues. V was clipped by 8 bases and J by 5 bases; unmatched bases: 7. The germline gives CDR1 KGHSH, CDR2 LQKENI. CDR3 nucleotide sequence: TGTGCCAGCACCGGACAGGGAAGAACCGGGGAGCTGTTTTTT. Protein product: CASTGQGRTGELFF.

The rearrangement uses TRBV14 and TRBJ1-1; D might be TRBD1 (5 bases). Germline CDR1 and CDR2: SGHDN and FVKESK. V lost 0 bases to trimming and J lost 1 base, with 18 bases between them. The CDR3 loop spans 18 amino acids. The CDR3: CASSQEWGGNVPNTEAFF. CDR3 nucleotides: TGTGCCAGCAGCCAAGAATGGGGGGGGAACGTACCGAACACTGAAGCTTTCTTT.

The chain employs TRBV7-6 and TRBJ2-7, with 8 bases identical to TRBD2. Germline loops: CDR1 SGHVS, CDR2 FNYEAQ. The CDR3 extends over 16 amino acids. The junction had 10 bases not matched to a gene; V was cut back by 5 bases and J by 1 base. In DNA form, the CDR3 reads TGTGCCAGCAGCAGAACCGGGGCTAGCGGGTCCTACGAGCAGTACTTC. Protein product: CASSRTGASGSYEQYF.

The CDR3 DNA reads TGTGCCAGCAGCTTAACCCCAGGGAGGAACGAGCAGTACTTC. Protein sequence: CASSLTPGRNEQYF. The chain uses TRBV7-3 and TRBJ2-7; a possible D gene is TRBD2 (6 bases). The CDR3 has 14 residues. V dropped 0 bases and J dropped 5 bases, with 11 bases sitting between them. Germline CDR1 reads SGHTA; CDR2 reads FQGTGA.

This sequence joins TRBV4-2 and TRBJ1-2, with unresolved D. CDR3 length: 15 amino acids. Per germline, CDR1 LGHNA and CDR2 YNFKEQ. Between the trimmed V and J ends, which lost 0 bases and 3 bases, there was a span of 11 bases. The CDR3 sequence is CASSQEVAADYGYTF. The DNA for the CDR3 is TGTGCCAGCAGCCAAGAGGTTGCGGCGGACTATGGCTACACCTTC.

The chain links TRBV4-2 to TRBJ2-1; 14 bases agree with TRBD2. Germline loops: CDR1 LGHNA, CDR2 YNFKEQ. This CDR3 spans 16 amino acids. V was pared by 2 bases and J by 10 bases, with 7 bases of the junction left unmatched. The CDR3 DNA is TGTGCCAGCAGCCAATCACCGGGACTAGCGGGGGTAGAGCAGTTCTTC. Amino acid sequence: CASSQSPGLAGVEQFF.

This rearrangement joins TRBV16 to TRBJ1-1; D unclear. The CDR3 is 14 amino acids. CDR1 and CDR2 (germline): KGHSY, FQNENV. V dropped 2 bases and J dropped 10 bases, with 17 bases sitting between them. CDR3 DNA: TGTGCCAGCAGCCAACCCCATCAAATCGGCGGAGCTTTCTTT. It codes for CASSQPHQIGGAFF. Based on the CDR3 plus reference TRBV16 and TRBJ1-1, the full variable domain is GEEVAQTPKHLVRGEGQKAKLYCAPIKGHSYVFWYQQVLKNEFKFLISFQNENVFDETGMPKERFSAKCLPNSPCSLEIQATKLEDSAVYFCASSQPHQIGGAFFGQGTRLTVV.

V is TRBV9 and J is TRBJ2-5; 10 nucleotides line up with TRBD2. Looked up from germline, CDR1 is SGDLS and CDR2 is YYNGEE. CDR3 size: 15 residues. The trim removed 5 bases at V and 3 bases at J, leaving 7 bases unmatched. CDR3 residues: CASSGTSGKKETQYF. The CDR3 DNA follows: TGTGCCAGCAGTGGCACTAGCGGGAAAAAAGAGACCCAGTACTTC.

V gene TRBV9 combines with J gene TRBJ2-1, with 8 nucleotides matching TRBD2. Germline lookup yields CDR1 SGDLS and CDR2 YYNGEE. The V segment lost 3 bases and the J segment 0 bases; nucleotides outside the gene matches: 5. The CDR3 spans 16 residues. The CDR3 region has the DNA TGTGCCAGCAGCGGACTAGCGTTCAGCTCCTACAATGAGCAGTTCTTC. It translates to CASSGLAFSSYNEQFF.

This clone has more than one count but fewer than ten. The chain is built from TRBV9 and TRBJ2-5, with 7 positions matching TRBD1. Germline V CDR1 and CDR2: SGDLS, YYNGEE. This CDR3 has 14 residues. After removal of 4 bases from V and 1 base from J, the junction contained 4 bases not matched to a gene. The chain's CDR3 is CASSSRDSQETQYF. Here the CDR3 DNA reads TGTGCCAGCAGCTCCCGGGACAGCCAAGAGACCCAGTACTTC.

The rearrangement joins TRBV27 to TRBJ1-1, with TRBD1 identical over 8 bases. The CDR3 runs to 13 residues. The V segment lost 7 bases and the J segment 4 bases; nucleotides outside the gene matches: 5. Germline V gene sequence: CDR1 MNHEY, CDR2 SMNVEV (reference sequence). As DNA, the CDR3 is TGTGCCAGCATGGACAGGGTGGGCACTGAAGCTTTCTTT. Translated, it gives CASMDRVGTEAFF.

The chain links TRBV10-3 to TRBJ2-3; 7 bases line up with TRBD1. V was clipped by 6 bases and J by 5 bases; unmatched bases: 5. Per germline, CDR1 ENHRY and CDR2 SYGVKD. The CDR3 sequence is 13 residues long. The CDR3 protein is CAIRSPGGDTQYF. CDR3 DNA sequence: TGTGCCATCAGGTCCCCAGGGGGAGATACGCAGTATTTT.

The chain couples TRBV6-4 to TRBJ2-1; TRBD2 matches 7 bases. This CDR3 is 13 amino acids long. Germline loops: CDR1 MRHNA, CDR2 SNTAGT. V was clipped by 4 bases and J by 7 bases; unmatched bases: 4. The CDR3 sequence is CASSAGGGNEQFF. The CDR3 coding sequence is TGTGCCAGCAGTGCTGGCGGGGGAAATGAGCAGTTCTTC.

The genes are TRBV2 and TRBJ1-6; no firm D call. The germline CDR1 and CDR2 sequences are SNHLY and FYNNEI. The CDR3 sequence is 15 residues long. V was cut by 6 bases and J by 0 bases, with 9 bases left in between. For the CDR3, the DNA is TGTGCCAGCAGGGGAGAAAGCTCCTATAATTCACCCCTCCACTTT. This codes for CASRGESSYNSPLHF.

The chain uses TRBV18 and TRBJ2-6; a weak D match, TRBD2 (6 bases). V lost 4 bases and J 4 bases, leaving 8 bases between the germline ends. Germline CDR1 is KGHSH and CDR2 is LQKENI. The CDR3 has 14 amino acids. The DNA for the CDR3 is TGTGCCAGCTCACGGGGGGACGGGGCCAACGTCCTGACTTTC. This sequence encodes CASSRGDGANVLTF.